This T cell receptor (beta chain) is drawn from a study of T cell changes during pregnancy in multiple sclerosis. Clones were read by immunoSEQ multiplex PCR, and TCRdb kept only the in-frame ones, dropping some. The repertoire holds around 56,000 clones, with approximately 94% as singletons. The CDR3 runs to 15 residues. With 6 bases removed from V and 3 bases from J, the gap between germline ends came to 14 bases. CDR1 and CDR2 (germline): SNHLY, FYNNEI. The chain has TRBV2 and TRBJ2-2; TRBD1 is a possible D gene (6 bases). Here the sequenced sample was CD8+ T cells from peripheral blood mononuclear cells, taken after pregnancy. The TCR comes from a female donor with multiple sclerosis, enrolled in a pregnancy study. CDR3 protein: CASRSRDKDTGELFF. CDR3 bases: TGTGCCAGCAGAAGCCGGGACAAAGACACCGGGGAGCTGTTTTTT.